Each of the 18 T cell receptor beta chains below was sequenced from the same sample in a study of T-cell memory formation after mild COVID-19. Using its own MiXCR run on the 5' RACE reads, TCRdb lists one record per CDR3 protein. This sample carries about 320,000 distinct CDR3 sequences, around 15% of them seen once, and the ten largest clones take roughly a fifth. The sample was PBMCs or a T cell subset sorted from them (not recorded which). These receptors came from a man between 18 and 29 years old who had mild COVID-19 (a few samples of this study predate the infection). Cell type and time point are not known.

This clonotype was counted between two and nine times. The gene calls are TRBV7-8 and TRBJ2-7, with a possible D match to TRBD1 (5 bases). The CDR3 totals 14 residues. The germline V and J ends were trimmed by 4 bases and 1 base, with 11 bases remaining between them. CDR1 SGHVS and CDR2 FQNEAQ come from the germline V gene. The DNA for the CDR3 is TGTGCCAGCAGCTCATTGACAGCGTCCTACGAGCAGTACGTC. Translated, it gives CASSSLTASYEQYV.

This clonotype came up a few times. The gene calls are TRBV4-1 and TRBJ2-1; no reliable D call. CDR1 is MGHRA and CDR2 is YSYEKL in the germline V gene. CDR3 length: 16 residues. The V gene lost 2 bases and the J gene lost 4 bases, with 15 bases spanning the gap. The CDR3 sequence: CASSQRLGLLYNEQFF. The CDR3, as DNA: TGCGCCAGCAGCCAAAGATTAGGGCTCCTTTACAATGAGCAGTTCTTC.

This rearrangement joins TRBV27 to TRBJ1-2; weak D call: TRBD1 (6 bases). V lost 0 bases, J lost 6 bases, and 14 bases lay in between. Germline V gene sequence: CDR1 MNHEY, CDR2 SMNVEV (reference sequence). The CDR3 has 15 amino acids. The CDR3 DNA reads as TGTGCCAGCAGTTTATCCGGGACACCACCCAATGGCTACACCTTC. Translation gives CASSLSGTPPNGYTF.

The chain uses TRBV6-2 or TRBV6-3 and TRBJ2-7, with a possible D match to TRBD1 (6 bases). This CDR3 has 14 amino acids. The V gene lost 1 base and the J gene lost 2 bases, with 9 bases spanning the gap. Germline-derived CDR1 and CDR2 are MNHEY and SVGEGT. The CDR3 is CASSYYRAAYEQYF. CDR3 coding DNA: TGTGCCAGCAGTTACTACAGGGCAGCCTACGAGCAGTACTTC.

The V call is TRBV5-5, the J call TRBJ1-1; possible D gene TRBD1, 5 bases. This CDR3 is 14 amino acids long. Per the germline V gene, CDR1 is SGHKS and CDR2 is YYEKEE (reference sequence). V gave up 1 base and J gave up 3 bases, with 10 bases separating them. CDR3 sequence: CASSLFPGDTEAFF. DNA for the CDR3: TGTGCCAGCAGCTTGTTCCCGGGGGACACTGAAGCTTTCTTT.

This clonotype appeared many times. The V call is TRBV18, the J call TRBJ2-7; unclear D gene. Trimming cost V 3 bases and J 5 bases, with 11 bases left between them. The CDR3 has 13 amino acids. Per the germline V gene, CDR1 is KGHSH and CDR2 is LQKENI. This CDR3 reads CASSPRVVDEQYF. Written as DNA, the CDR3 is TGTGCCAGCTCACCCCGAGTAGTCGACGAGCAGTACTTC.

CDR3 in DNA: TGTGCCAGCACCGTCTCAGGGGCGGCAGGGATGTACTTC. This gives the protein CASTVSGAAGMYF. V is TRBV12-3 or TRBV12-4 and J is TRBJ2-5; D is possibly TRBD1 (6 bases). V dropped 7 bases and J dropped 13 bases, with 22 bases sitting between them. The CDR3 has 13 amino acids.

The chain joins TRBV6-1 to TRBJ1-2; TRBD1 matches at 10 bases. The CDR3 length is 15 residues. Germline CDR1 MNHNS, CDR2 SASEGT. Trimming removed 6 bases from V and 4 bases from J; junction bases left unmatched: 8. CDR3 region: CASSRGQGTSYGYTF. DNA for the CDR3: TGTGCCAGCAGCCGGGGACAGGGGACATCCTATGGCTACACCTTC.

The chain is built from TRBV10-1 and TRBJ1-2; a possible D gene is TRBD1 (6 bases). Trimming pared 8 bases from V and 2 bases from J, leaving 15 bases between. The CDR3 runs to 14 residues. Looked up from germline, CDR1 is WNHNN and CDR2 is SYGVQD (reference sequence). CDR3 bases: TGCGCCAGCCCTGGACAGAAGCGGAACTATGGCTACACCTTC. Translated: CASPGQKRNYGYTF.

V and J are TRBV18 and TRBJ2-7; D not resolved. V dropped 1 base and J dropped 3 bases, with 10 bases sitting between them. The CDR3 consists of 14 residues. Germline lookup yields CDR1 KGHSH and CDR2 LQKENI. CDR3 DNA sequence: TGTGCCAGCTCACCACTGAACAGAAACTACGAGCAGTACTTC. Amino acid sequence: CASSPLNRNYEQYF.

The CDR3 DNA reads as TGCGCCAGCAGCGGACAGGGCCCACCCGCAGATACGCAGTATTTT. Protein product: CASSGQGPPADTQYF. The rearrangement joins TRBV5-1 to TRBJ2-3; 8 bases map to TRBD1. Losses at the gene ends were 4 bases for V and 4 bases for J; bases not matched to a gene: 8. The CDR3 length is 15 residues. Germline CDR1 and CDR2: SGHRS and YFSETQ.

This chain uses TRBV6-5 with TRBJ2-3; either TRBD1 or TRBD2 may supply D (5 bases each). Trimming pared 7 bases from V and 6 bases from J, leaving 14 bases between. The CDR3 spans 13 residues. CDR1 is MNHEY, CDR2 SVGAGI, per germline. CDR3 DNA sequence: TGTGCCAGCACCCAACCCGGGACGGATACGCAGTATTTT. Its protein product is CASTQPGTDTQYF.

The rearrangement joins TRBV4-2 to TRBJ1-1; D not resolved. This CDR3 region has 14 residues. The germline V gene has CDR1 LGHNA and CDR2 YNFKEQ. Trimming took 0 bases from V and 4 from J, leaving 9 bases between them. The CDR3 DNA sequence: TGTGCCAGCAGCCAAGATCTGTGGAGCACTGAAGCTTTCTTT. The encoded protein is CASSQDLWSTEAFF.

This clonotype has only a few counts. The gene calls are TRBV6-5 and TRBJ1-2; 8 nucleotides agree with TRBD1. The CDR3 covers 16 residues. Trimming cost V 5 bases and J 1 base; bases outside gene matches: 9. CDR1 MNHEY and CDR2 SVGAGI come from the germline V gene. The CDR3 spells CASSLSTGADNYGYTF. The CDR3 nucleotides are TGTGCCAGCAGTCTATCGACAGGGGCGGATAACTATGGCTACACCTTC.

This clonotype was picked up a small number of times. CDR3 in amino acids: CASSQSGSGTLGDTQYF. The CDR3 nucleotides read TGCGCCAGCAGCCAAAGTGGGTCAGGGACCCTCGGGGATACGCAGTATTTT. This chain connects TRBV4-1 to TRBJ2-3, with D perhaps TRBD1 or TRBD2 (5 bases each). CDR1 and CDR2 from the germline V gene are MGHRA and YSYEKL. V was pared by 2 bases and J by 6 bases, with 21 bases between. The CDR3 totals 17 residues.

CDR3 nucleotides: TGTGCCACCAGCAGATCGGACAGGTACGAGCAGTACTTC. Translating gives CATSRSDRYEQYF. The chain combines TRBV15 with TRBJ2-7; the match to TRBD1 covers 7 bases. This CDR3 contains 13 residues. The V and J ends lost 2 bases and 4 bases, in that order; junction bases with no gene match: 2. From germline, CDR1 is LNHNV and CDR2 YYDKDF (reference sequence).

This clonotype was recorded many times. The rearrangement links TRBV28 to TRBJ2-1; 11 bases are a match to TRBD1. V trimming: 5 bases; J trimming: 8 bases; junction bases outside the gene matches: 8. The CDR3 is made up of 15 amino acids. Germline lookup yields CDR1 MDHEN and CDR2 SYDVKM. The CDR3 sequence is CASSSGQGAGDEQFF. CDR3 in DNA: TGTGCCAGCAGTAGCGGACAGGGGGCAGGGGATGAGCAGTTCTTC.

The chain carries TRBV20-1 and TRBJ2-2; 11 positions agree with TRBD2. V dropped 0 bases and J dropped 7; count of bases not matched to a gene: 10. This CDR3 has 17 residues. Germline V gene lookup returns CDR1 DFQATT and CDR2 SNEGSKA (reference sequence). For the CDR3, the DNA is TGCAGTGCTAGAGATACTAGCGGGGGCCTGCATGGCGGGGAGCTGTTTTTT. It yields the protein CSARDTSGGLHGGELFF.